Shown below are 26 T cell receptor beta chains from a single sample sequenced in a study of blood T cells in healthy people across ages. Through a sample-barcoded 5' primer and a J-beta primer mix, a second PCR was run for roughly 6 to 12 cycles. Each CDR3 protein gets one entry after TCRdb re-called the 5' RACE reads with MiXCR. In the table there are 700,000 to 900,000 distinct CDR3 sequences, approximately 24% of which are singletons. These data were also filed under a second study, of T cells of mothers and their children.

Sequenced input: blood. These receptors came from a boy aged 5-17 years in good health.

This clonotype was recorded at least ten times. The chain combines TRBV4-1 with TRBJ2-1; D may be TRBD2 (7 bases). CDR1 MGHRA and CDR2 YSYEKL come from the germline V gene. The CDR3 length is 20 residues. Trimming cost V 2 bases and J 3 bases, with 26 bases left between them. The CDR3 region is CASSQPYLRDKGGGYNEQFF. Written as DNA, the CDR3 is TGCGCCAGCAGCCAACCCTATCTTCGAGACAAAGGGGGGGGCTACAATGAGCAGTTCTTC.

This clonotype was seen a handful of times. The chain employs TRBV7-2 and TRBJ2-3; TRBD2 is a possible D gene (5 bases). Germline assignment: CDR1 SGHTA and CDR2 FQGNSA. This CDR3 has 16 residues. Trimming stripped 5 bases from V and 9 bases from J, with 24 bases between. CDR3 nucleotide sequence: TGTGCCAGCAGCCCCCTCACTAGTGCCTTATATGGGACGCAGTATTTT. Translating it yields CASSPLTSALYGTQYF.

Only a few counts were recorded for this clonotype. The gene calls are TRBV7-9 and TRBJ2-5, with 9 positions matching TRBD2. Germline V gives CDR1 SEHNR, CDR2 FQNEAQ (reference sequence). CDR3 length: 14 residues. V dropped 0 bases and J dropped 4; count of bases not matched to a gene: 0. The CDR3 DNA reads as TGTGCCAGCAGCTTAGCGGGACTAGCAGAGACCCAGTACTTC. Translation gives CASSLAGLAETQYF. The variable domain in full, with the rest retrieved from reference TRBV7-9 and TRBJ2-5, is DTGVSQNPRHKITKRGQNVTFRCDPISEHNRLYWYRQTLGQGPEFLTYFQNEAQLEKSRLLSDRFSAERPKGSFSTLEIQRTEQGDSAMYLCASSLAGLAETQYFGPGTRLLVL.

A note on this clonotype: A much bigger clone sits one base away, suggesting this may be a read error. Because the CDR3 is missing its conserved closing phenylalanine or tryptophan, this is likely a read error. V and J are TRBV7-6 and TRBJ2-5; D assignment may be TRBD1 or TRBD2 (5 bases each). This CDR3 contains 14 residues. Germline V gene data show CDR1 as SGHVS and CDR2 as FNYEAQ. The V gene lost 4 bases and the J gene lost 1 base, with 10 bases spanning the gap. The CDR3 region is CASSSGRLQETQYS. The DNA of the CDR3 is TGTGCCAGCAGCTCGGGACGGCTCCAAGAGACCCAGTACTCC.

This rearrangement joins TRBV28 to TRBJ2-5; TRBD2 is a possible D gene (5 bases). TRBJ2-1 matches the DNA end more closely, so the J call is doubtful. The germline gives CDR1 MDHEN, CDR2 SYDVKM. This CDR3 contains 12 residues. In DNA form, the CDR3 reads TGTGCCAGCAGTTTATTTACGGGGGAGCAGTTCTTC. Amino acids: CASSLFTGEQFF.

The V gene is TRBV7-9, the J gene TRBJ1-2; the match to TRBD1 covers 7 bases. The J segment lost 6 bases and the V segment lost 6 bases, leaving 7 bases of the junction unmatched. The length of the CDR3 is 13 residues. Per the germline V gene, CDR1 is SEHNR and CDR2 is FQNEAQ (reference sequence). The CDR3 DNA sequence: TGTGCCAGCAGGACAGGGCCGGGCAATGGCTACACCTTC. This sequence encodes CASRTGPGNGYTF.

This clonotype was recorded a few times. The CDR3 loop is CASSFFTYNEQFF. CDR3 in DNA: TGTGCCAGCAGTTTCTTCACTTACAATGAGCAGTTCTTC. The rearrangement joins TRBV28 to TRBJ2-7; D is ambiguous. The better agreement between TRBJ2-1 and the DNA end casts doubt on the J call. Germline lookup yields CDR1 MDHEN and CDR2 SYDVKM. The CDR3 loop spans 13 amino acids.

In this sample, this clonotype turned up a few times. V usage is TRBV14 and J usage is TRBJ2-5; D is undetermined. The J call could be wrong; TRBJ2-7 is a better fit for the DNA end. The germline V gene encodes CDR1 SGHDN and CDR2 FVKESK. The CDR3 contains 14 residues. DNA of the CDR3: TGTGCCAGCAGCCAAGATGGGATTTCCTACGAGCAGTACTTC. It codes for CASSQDGISYEQYF.

The genes are TRBV12-3 or TRBV12-4 and TRBJ2-1, with TRBD2 matching over 9 bases. V was clipped by 1 base and J by 13 bases; unmatched bases: 5. The CDR3 extends over 13 amino acids. The CDR3 sequence: CASSLGLAGTQFF. CDR3 in DNA: TGTGCCAGCAGTTTAGGGCTAGCGGGGACCCAGTTCTTC.

The chain carries TRBV7-9 and TRBJ2-5; D uncertain. The CDR3 loop spans 14 amino acids. Per germline, CDR1 SEHNR and CDR2 FQNEAQ (reference sequence). V was pared by 5 bases and J by 0 bases, with 10 bases between. CDR3 amino acids: CASSPAHNQETQYF. CDR3 nucleotide sequence: TGTGCCAGCAGCCCTGCCCACAACCAAGAGACCCAGTACTTC. Full variable domain (outside the CDR3, taken from reference TRBV7-9 and TRBJ2-5): DTGVSQNPRHKITKRGQNVTFRCDPISEHNRLYWYRQTLGQGPEFLTYFQNEAQLEKSRLLSDRFSAERPKGSFSTLEIQRTEQGDSAMYLCASSPAHNQETQYFGPGTRLLVL.

This clonotype has a handful of counts. This rearrangement joins TRBV3-1 to TRBJ2-7, with a tentative D call TRBD1 (5 bases). Germline loops: CDR1 LGHDT, CDR2 YNNKEL (reference sequence). This CDR3 is built from 13 residues. Trimming pared 4 bases from V and 5 bases from J, leaving 12 bases between. The CDR3 reads CASSLQGTDEQYF. The DNA of the CDR3 is TGTGCCAGCAGCCTCCAGGGAACGGACGAGCAGTACTTC.

The chain is built from TRBV18 and TRBJ1-1; 7 bases are a match to TRBD1. The CDR3 sequence is 14 residues long. The J segment lost 1 base and the V segment lost 4 bases, leaving 3 bases of the junction unmatched. The germline V gene encodes CDR1 KGHSH and CDR2 LQKENI. CDR3 protein: CASSLDRENTEAFF. The CDR3 DNA reads TGTGCCAGCTCACTTGACAGGGAGAACACTGAAGCTTTCTTT.

Only a few counts were recorded for this clonotype. This sequence joins TRBV6-7 and TRBJ1-5, with TRBD1 matching 7 bases. TRBV6-7 qualifies as an ORF whose function is uncertain. J gave up 1 base and V 9 bases, and 18 bases lay outside the gene matches. This CDR3 has 18 amino acids. The CDR3 reads CARQTHPGRGISNQPQHF. The CDR3 DNA follows: TGTGCCAGACAAACTCACCCGGGCAGGGGGATAAGCAATCAGCCCCAGCATTTT.

This clonotype was detected only a few times. In DNA, the CDR3 is TGTGCCAGCAGCCAACAGACTTTCAGATACGAGCAGTACTTC. It yields the protein CASSQQTFRYEQYF. The chain joins TRBV11-2 to TRBJ2-5; D is unclear. The better agreement between TRBJ2-7 and the DNA end casts doubt on the J call. Germline V gene sequence: CDR1 SGHAT, CDR2 FQNNGV. This CDR3 contains 14 residues.

This rearrangement joins TRBV5-1 to TRBJ2-5; D perhaps matches TRBD2 (6 bases). The J call could be wrong; TRBJ2-1 is a better fit for the DNA end. This CDR3 is built from 15 residues. The V gene's germline CDR1 is SGHRS and CDR2 YFSETQ. CDR3 loop: CASSPMGGSYNEQFF. CDR3 sequence (DNA): TGCGCCAGCAGCCCTATGGGGGGCTCCTACAATGAGCAGTTCTTC.

This clonotype was seen only a few times. The chain recombines TRBV24-1 with TRBJ2-5, with D unresolved. Matching the DNA end better, TRBJ2-1 makes the J call doubtful. The germline V gene has CDR1 KGHDR and CDR2 SFDVKD. The CDR3 has 12 residues. CDR3 in DNA: TGTGCCACCAGTGCTCAGGCGAATGAGCAGTTCTTC. Its protein is CATSAQANEQFF.

The genes are TRBV9 and TRBJ1-2, with 9 bases lining up with TRBD1. The germline gives CDR1 SGDLS, CDR2 YYNGEE. This CDR3 has 15 residues. The trim removed 6 bases at V and 3 bases at J, leaving 9 bases unmatched. The CDR3 nucleotides read TGTGCCAGCACTCTGGGACAGGGACTTGACTATGGCTACACCTTC. This gives the protein CASTLGQGLDYGYTF.

J is TRBJ1-5 and V is TRBV6-5; a possible D gene is TRBD1 (6 bases). The CDR3 loop spans 13 amino acids. Deletions cut 8 bases from V and 6 bases from J, with 14 bases between. CDR1 is MNHEY, CDR2 SVGAGI, per germline. CDR3 residues: CASGGGGGQPQHF. The CDR3 region has the DNA TGTGCCAGCGGGGGGGGAGGGGGTCAGCCCCAGCATTTT.

This clonotype has a handful of counts. The chain has TRBV12-3 or TRBV12-4 and TRBJ1-1; D might be TRBD1 (6 bases). V was shortened by 7 bases and J by 1 base, with 16 bases between the two germline ends. The CDR3 length is 15 residues. In nucleotides, the CDR3 is TGTGCCAGCAATAAACCGGGACACCAGAACACTGAAGCTTTCTTT. It encodes CASNKPGHQNTEAFF.

The CDR3 sequence: CASSRGLAGNTGELFF. CDR3 bases: TGTGCCAGCAGCCGCGGACTAGCGGGGAACACCGGGGAGCTGTTTTTT. The chain recombines TRBV7-6 with TRBJ2-2, with 11 bases that match TRBD2. Germline CDR1 reads SGHVS; CDR2 reads FNYEAQ. Losses at the gene ends were 5 bases for V and 1 base for J; bases not matched to a gene: 3. The CDR3 is 16 amino acids.

The rearrangement uses TRBV6-4 and TRBJ2-3, with 10 bases identical to TRBD2. The CDR3 totals 18 residues. CDR1 and CDR2 (germline): MRHNA, SNTAGT. The V and J ends lost 2 bases and 2 bases, in that order; junction bases with no gene match: 10. The CDR3, as DNA: TGTGCCAGCAGTGACCTCTTTACGAGCGGGGGGGCCACAGATACGCAGTATTTT. Translation gives CASSDLFTSGGATDTQYF.

The chain joins TRBV29-1 to TRBJ1-2, with 7 nucleotides matching TRBD1. Unmatched junction bases numbered 8, after V lost 3 bases and J lost 1 base. CDR1 is SQVTM and CDR2 is ANQGSEA in the germline V gene. The CDR3 sequence is 15 residues long. The CDR3 bases are TGCAGCGTTGAGCAGGGGGACACCTATAACTATGGCTACACCTTC. Amino acid sequence: CSVEQGDTYNYGYTF.

This clonotype has only a few counts. CDR3 in DNA: TGTGCCAGCGGATGGGCTAGCGGGGGGGCAAATGAGCAGTTCTTC. This gives the protein CASGWASGGANEQFF. The chain uses TRBV4-2 and TRBJ2-1, with 12 bases matching TRBD2. The trim removed 8 bases at V and 7 bases at J, leaving 9 bases unmatched. Germline V gives CDR1 LGHNA, CDR2 YNFKEQ. This CDR3 comprises 15 residues.

This clonotype was recorded a few times. The rearrangement uses TRBV12-5 and TRBJ2-7; D unresolved. The CDR3 contains 13 residues. Per the germline V gene, CDR1 is LGHNT and CDR2 is FRNRAP. With 2 bases removed from V and 4 bases from J, the gap between germline ends came to 9 bases. As DNA, the CDR3 is TGTGCTAGTGGTTTGCCCTCAGTGTACGAGCAGTACTTC. It encodes CASGLPSVYEQYF.

As DNA, the CDR3 is TGCGCCAGCGGCGAGGGGGGTTCAGCCTACGAGCAGTACTTC. Translation gives CASGEGGSAYEQYF. This chain uses TRBV5-1 with TRBJ2-7; D tentatively reads TRBD1 or TRBD2 (6 bases each). This CDR3 contains 14 residues. Germline CDR1 and CDR2: SGHRS and YFSETQ. Trimming took off 7 bases at V and 2 bases at J, with 16 bases between the two ends.

This chain joins TRBV6-2 or TRBV6-3 and TRBJ2-5, with TRBD2 matching 10 bases. Trimming removed 4 bases from V and 9 bases from J; junction bases left unmatched: 5. The CDR3 loop spans 13 amino acids. Germline values: CDR1 MNHEY, CDR2 SVGEGT. Written as DNA, the CDR3 is TGTGCCAGCAGTTCGTCTAGCGGGGGTTCCCAGTACTTC. Protein sequence: CASSSSSGGSQYF.